This TCR beta chain was identified in a study of OX40 agonist ivuxolimab in advanced cancers. With respect to this clone: Its antigen is unidentified.

Repertoires were generated with immunoSEQ multiplex PCR, while TCRdb's copy carries only in-frame clones and drops some. This table holds approximately 18,000 clones, around 69% found once. General study points: CD4+ and CD8+ blood T cells expanded clonally by week 6 at 0.1 to 3.0 mg/kg.

Sequences were derived from CD4+ or CD8+ T cells sorted from blood, sampled in a trial of the OX40 agonist ivuxolimab. This TCR derives from an adult with an advanced solid tumor such as melanoma, head and neck, liver or kidney cancer.

Written as DNA, the CDR3 is TGTGCCAGCAAAGCCCACCCTGGCACAGATACGCAGTATTTT. Protein sequence: CASKAHPGTDTQYF. The chain uses TRBV5-6 and TRBJ2-3; D remains ambiguous. In germline, CDR1 is SGHDT, CDR2 YYEEEE. Trimming took off 6 bases at V and 1 base at J, with 12 bases between the two ends. The length of the CDR3 is 14 residues. Looking up the rest from reference TRBV5-6 and TRBJ2-3 gives the full variable domain: DAGVTQSPTHLIKTRGQQVTLRCSPKSGHDTVSWYQQALGQGPQFIFQYYEEEERQRGNFPDRFSGHQFPNYSSELNVNALLLGDSALYLCASKAHPGTDTQYFGPGTRLTVL.